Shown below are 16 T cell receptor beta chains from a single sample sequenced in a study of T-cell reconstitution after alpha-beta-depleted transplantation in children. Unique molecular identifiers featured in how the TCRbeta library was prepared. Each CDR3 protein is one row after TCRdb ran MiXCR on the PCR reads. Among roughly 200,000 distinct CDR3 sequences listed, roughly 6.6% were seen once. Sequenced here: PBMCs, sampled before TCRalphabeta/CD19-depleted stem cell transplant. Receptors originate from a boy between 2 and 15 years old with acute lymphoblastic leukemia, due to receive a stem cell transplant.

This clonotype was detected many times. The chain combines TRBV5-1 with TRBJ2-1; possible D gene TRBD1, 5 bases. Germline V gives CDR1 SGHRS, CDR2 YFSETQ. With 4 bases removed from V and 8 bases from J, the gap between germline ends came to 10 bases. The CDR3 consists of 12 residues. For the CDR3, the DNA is TGCGCCAGCAGCCTACCGACAGATGAGCAGTTCTTC. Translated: CASSLPTDEQFF.

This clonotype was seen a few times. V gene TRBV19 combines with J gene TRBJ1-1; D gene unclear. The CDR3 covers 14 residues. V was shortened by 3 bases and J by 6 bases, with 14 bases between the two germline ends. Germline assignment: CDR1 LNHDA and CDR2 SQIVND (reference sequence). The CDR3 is CASSIRAGSAEAFF. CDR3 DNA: TGTGCCAGTAGTATTAGGGCAGGCTCGGCTGAAGCTTTCTTT.

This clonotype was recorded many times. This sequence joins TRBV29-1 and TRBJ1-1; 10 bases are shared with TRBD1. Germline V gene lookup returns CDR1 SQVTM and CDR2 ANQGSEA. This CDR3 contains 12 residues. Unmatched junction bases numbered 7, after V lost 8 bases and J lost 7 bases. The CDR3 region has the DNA TGCAGCCTGGGACAGGGGAAGGGTGAAGCTTTCTTT. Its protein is CSLGQGKGEAFF.

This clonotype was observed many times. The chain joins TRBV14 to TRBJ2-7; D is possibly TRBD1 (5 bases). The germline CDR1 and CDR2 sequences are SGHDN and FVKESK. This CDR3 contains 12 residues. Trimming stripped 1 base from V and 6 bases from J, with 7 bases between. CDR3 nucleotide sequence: TGTGCCAGCAGCCAAGCAGGGTTCGAGCAGTACTTC. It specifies CASSQAGFEQYF.

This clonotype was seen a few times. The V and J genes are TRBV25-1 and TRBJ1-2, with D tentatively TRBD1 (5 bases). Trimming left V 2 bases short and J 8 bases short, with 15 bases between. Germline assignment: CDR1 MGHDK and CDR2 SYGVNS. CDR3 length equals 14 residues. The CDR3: CASSETGRARGYTF. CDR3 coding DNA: TGTGCCAGCAGTGAAACAGGCAGGGCGCGCGGCTACACCTTC.

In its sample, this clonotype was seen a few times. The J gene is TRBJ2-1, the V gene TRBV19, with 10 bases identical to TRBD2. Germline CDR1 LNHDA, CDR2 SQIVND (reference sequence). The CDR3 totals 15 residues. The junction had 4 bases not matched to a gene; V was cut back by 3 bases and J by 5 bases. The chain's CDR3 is CASSILAGENNEQFF. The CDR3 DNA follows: TGTGCCAGTAGTATCCTAGCGGGAGAGAACAATGAGCAGTTCTTC.

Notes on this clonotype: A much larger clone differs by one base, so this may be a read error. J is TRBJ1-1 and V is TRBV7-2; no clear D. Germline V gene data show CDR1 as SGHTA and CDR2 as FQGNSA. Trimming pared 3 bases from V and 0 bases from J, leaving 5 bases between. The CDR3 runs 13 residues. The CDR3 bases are TGTGCCAGCAGCTTCTCCTTGAACACTGAAGCTTTCTTT. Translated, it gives CASSFSLNTEAFF.

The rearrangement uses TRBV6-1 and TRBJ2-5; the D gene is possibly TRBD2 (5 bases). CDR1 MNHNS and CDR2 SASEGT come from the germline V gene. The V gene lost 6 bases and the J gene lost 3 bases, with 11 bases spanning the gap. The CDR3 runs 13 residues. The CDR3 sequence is CASRLGAEETQYF. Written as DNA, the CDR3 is TGTGCCAGCAGACTGGGAGCGGAAGAGACCCAGTACTTC.

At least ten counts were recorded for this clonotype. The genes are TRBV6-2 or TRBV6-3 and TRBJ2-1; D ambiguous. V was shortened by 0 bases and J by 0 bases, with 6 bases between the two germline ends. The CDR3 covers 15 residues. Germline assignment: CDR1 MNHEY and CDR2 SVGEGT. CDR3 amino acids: CASSYSHFSYNEQFF. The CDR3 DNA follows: TGTGCCAGCAGTTACTCCCATTTCTCCTACAATGAGCAGTTCTTC.

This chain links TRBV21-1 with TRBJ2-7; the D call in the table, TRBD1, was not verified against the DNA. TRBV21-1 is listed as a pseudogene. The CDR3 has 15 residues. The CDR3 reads CASYIWDSRVCEQYF. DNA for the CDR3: TGTGCCAGCTACATATGGGACAGCAGGGTCTGCGAGCAGTACTTC.

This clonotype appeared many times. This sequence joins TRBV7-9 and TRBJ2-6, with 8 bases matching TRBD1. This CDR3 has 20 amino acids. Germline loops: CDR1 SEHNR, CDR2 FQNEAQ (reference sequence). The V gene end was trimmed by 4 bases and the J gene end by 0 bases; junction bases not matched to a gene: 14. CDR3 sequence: CASSSTDRVNQNSGANVLTF. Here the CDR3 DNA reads TGTGCCAGCAGCTCGACGGACAGGGTAAATCAAAACTCTGGGGCCAACGTCCTGACTTTC.

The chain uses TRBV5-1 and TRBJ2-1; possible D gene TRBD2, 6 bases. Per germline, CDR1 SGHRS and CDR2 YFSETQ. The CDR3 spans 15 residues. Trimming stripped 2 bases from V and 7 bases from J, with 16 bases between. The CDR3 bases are TGCGCCAGCAGCTTTGGGGTGGGCGCGGGGAATGAGCAGTTCTTC. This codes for CASSFGVGAGNEQFF.

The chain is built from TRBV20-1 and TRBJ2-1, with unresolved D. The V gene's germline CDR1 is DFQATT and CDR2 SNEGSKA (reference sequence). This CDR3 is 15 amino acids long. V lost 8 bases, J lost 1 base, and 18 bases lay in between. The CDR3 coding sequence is TGCAGTTCCCCGACCGGCTCTATTTCCTACAATGAGCAGTTCTTC. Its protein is CSSPTGSISYNEQFF.

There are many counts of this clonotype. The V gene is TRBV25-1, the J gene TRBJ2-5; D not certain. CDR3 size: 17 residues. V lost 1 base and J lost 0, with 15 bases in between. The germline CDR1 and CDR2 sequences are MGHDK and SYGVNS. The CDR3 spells CASSESLGRNDQETQYF. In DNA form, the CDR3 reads TGTGCCAGCAGTGAATCTTTGGGCAGGAACGACCAAGAGACCCAGTACTTC.

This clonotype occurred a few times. The CDR3 nucleotides read TGTGCCAGCAGCACGGGACTCCTTATCTACGAGCAGTACTTC. Its translation is CASSTGLLIYEQYF. The chain combines TRBV6-2 or TRBV6-3 with TRBJ2-7; D might be TRBD2 (6 bases). Trimming cost V 6 bases and J 3 bases, with 15 bases left between them. Germline CDR1 MNHEY, CDR2 SVGEGT. There are 14 residues in the CDR3.

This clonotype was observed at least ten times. DNA of the CDR3: TGCAGTGTACGGGAGAGCACAGATACGCAGTATTTT. Translation: CSVRESTDTQYF. This rearrangement joins TRBV20-1 to TRBJ2-3; tentative D call: TRBD2 (6 bases). This CDR3 is built from 12 residues. V was shortened by 7 bases and J by 0 bases, with 8 bases between the two germline ends. The germline V gene encodes CDR1 DFQATT and CDR2 SNEGSKA (reference sequence).